Shown below are 32 T cell receptor beta chains from a single sample sequenced in a study of blood T cell repertoires in COVID-19. Assay used: immunoSEQ multiplex PCR; TCRdb lists only in-frame clones, some missing. This table holds more than 80,000 clones, about 85% found once. Sequencing was performed on peripheral blood. Receptor source: a woman aged 80 or over with COVID-19, enrolled during active disease.

The chain recombines TRBV23-1 with TRBJ1-2; TRBD1 aligns across 9 bases. TRBV23-1 is annotated as an ORF whose role is uncertain. The CDR3 loop spans 14 amino acids. The trim removed 7 bases at V and 7 bases at J, leaving 10 bases unmatched. CDR3 sequence: CASIHRGQDSGYTF. The CDR3 bases are TGCGCCAGCATCCACAGGGGGCAGGACTCTGGCTACACCTTC.

CDR3 sequence: CASSPQWGVGQETQYF. CDR3 DNA: TGCGCCAGCAGCCCCCAGTGGGGAGTCGGACAAGAGACCCAGTACTTC. The chain recombines TRBV4-3 with TRBJ2-5; D might be TRBD2 (5 bases). CDR1 and CDR2 from the germline V gene are LGHNA and YSLEER. V lost 4 bases and J lost 2, with 17 bases in between. The CDR3 has 16 residues.

The chain combines TRBV7-2 with TRBJ2-4, with TRBD1 as a possible D gene (6 bases). Germline lookup yields CDR1 SGHTA and CDR2 FQGNSA. There are 15 residues in the CDR3. The V and J ends lost 7 bases and 0 bases respectively, with 13 bases between them. CDR3 sequence (DNA): TGTGCCAGCACCCGACAGGCAGTAGCCAAAAACATTCAGTACTTC. Amino acids: CASTRQAVAKNIQYF.

This chain uses TRBV4-3 with TRBJ1-2; TRBD1 matches 7 bases. The ends lost 1 base at V and 8 bases at J; junction bases unmatched: 7. The CDR3 spans 14 residues. Per germline, CDR1 LGHNA and CDR2 YSLEER. The CDR3 here is CASSQGSQGGGYTF. DNA for the CDR3: TGCGCCAGCAGCCAAGGGTCCCAGGGGGGCGGCTACACCTTC.

This sequence joins TRBV10-3 and TRBJ2-5; perhaps TRBD2 as D (5 bases). The germline V gene encodes CDR1 ENHRY and CDR2 SYGVKD. Trimming cost V 7 bases and J 0 bases, with 9 bases left between them. The CDR3 is 13 amino acids. The CDR3 is CAIKTGNQETQYF. CDR3 DNA sequence: TGTGCCATCAAGACCGGGAACCAAGAGACCCAGTACTTC.

J is TRBJ1-1 and V is TRBV5-1; 10 bases agree with TRBD1. Trimming took 6 bases from V and 4 from J; bases not matched to a gene: 12. Germline CDR1 reads SGHRS; CDR2 reads YFSETQ. The CDR3 has 16 amino acids. CDR3 nucleotides: TGCGCCAGCAAATTTACTGGACAGGGGGATGGCACTGAAGCTTTCTTT. The encoded protein is CASKFTGQGDGTEAFF.

The V call is TRBV11-2, the J call TRBJ2-3, with D uncertain. CDR1 is SGHAT, CDR2 FQNNGV, per germline. The CDR3 has 13 residues. Trimming took off 5 bases at V and 2 bases at J, with 8 bases between the two ends. This CDR3 reads CASSPLLTDTQYF. The CDR3 nucleotides are TGTGCCAGCAGCCCACTACTCACAGATACGCAGTATTTT.

The rearrangement uses TRBV18 and TRBJ2-3; TRBD2 might be the D (5 bases). Germline V gene sequence: CDR1 KGHSH, CDR2 LQKENI. V was shortened by 3 bases and J by 4 bases, with 11 bases between the two germline ends. This CDR3 has 14 amino acids. The CDR3, as DNA: TGTGCCAGCTCACCCTATCCGAGGGCAGATACGCAGTATTTT. It specifies CASSPYPRADTQYF.

J is TRBJ2-2 and V is TRBV2; perhaps TRBD2 as D (5 bases). The V gene's germline CDR1 is SNHLY and CDR2 FYNNEI. The V gene lost 6 bases and the J gene lost 6 bases, with 5 bases spanning the gap. This CDR3 is 11 amino acids long. The CDR3, as DNA: TGTGCCAGCAGGGGAGCCGGGGAGCTGTTTTTT. Its protein is CASRGAGELFF.

V and J are TRBV27 and TRBJ2-7, with a possible D match to TRBD2 (6 bases). The germline V and J ends were trimmed by 3 bases and 6 bases, with 15 bases remaining between them. Germline V gene sequence: CDR1 MNHEY, CDR2 SMNVEV (reference sequence). This CDR3 is built from 14 residues. CDR3 protein: CASSFRDSYGEQYF. CDR3 in DNA: TGTGCCAGCAGTTTCCGGGACTCCTACGGCGAGCAGTACTTC.

CDR3 sequence: CASSFGQISSNQPQHF. The CDR3 DNA sequence: TGTGCCAGCAGTTTTGGACAGATAAGTAGCAATCAGCCCCAGCATTTT. This chain links TRBV6-6 with TRBJ1-5; perhaps TRBD1 as D (6 bases). Trimming removed 4 bases at V and 0 bases at J, with 13 bases between. Germline V gene data show CDR1 as MNHNY and CDR2 as SVGAGI (reference sequence). The CDR3 is 16 amino acids.

The chain carries TRBV5-1 and TRBJ1-1; no clear D. V was shortened by 1 base and J by 0 bases, with 7 bases between the two germline ends. This CDR3 has 14 residues. Germline V gene lookup returns CDR1 SGHRS and CDR2 YFSETQ. CDR3 region: CASSLTPMNTEAFF. As DNA, the CDR3 is TGCGCCAGCAGCTTGACACCCATGAACACTGAAGCTTTCTTT.

V gene TRBV5-1 combines with J gene TRBJ1-1; 8 bases map to TRBD1. The V gene's germline CDR1 is SGHRS and CDR2 YFSETQ. The CDR3 has 14 amino acids. V was pared by 1 base and J by 3 bases, with 2 bases of the junction left unmatched. CDR3 region: CASSLWGQDTEAFF. The CDR3 nucleotides are TGCGCCAGCAGCTTGTGGGGACAGGACACTGAAGCTTTCTTT. The full variable domain, rest sourced from reference TRBV5-1 and TRBJ1-1, is KAGVTQTPRYLIKTRGQQVTLSCSPISGHRSVSWYQQTPGQGLQFLFEYFSETQRNKGNFPGRFSGRQFSNSRSEMNVSTLELGDSALYLCASSLWGQDTEAFFGQGTRLTVV.

The V and J genes are TRBV6-6 and TRBJ1-6; TRBD1 aligns across 7 bases. The ends lost 5 bases at V and 0 bases at J; junction bases unmatched: 7. CDR1 and CDR2 from the germline V gene are MNHNY and SVGAGI (reference sequence). This CDR3 has 17 amino acids. The CDR3 is CASSPRDSGSYNSPLHF. CDR3 bases: TGTGCCAGCAGTCCACGGGACAGTGGCTCCTATAATTCACCCCTCCACTTT.

This clone occurred once. The chain combines TRBV5-1 with TRBJ2-1; D possibly corresponds to TRBD1 (6 bases). Germline CDR1 SGHRS, CDR2 YFSETQ. Deletions cut 4 bases from V and 4 bases from J, with 9 bases between. The CDR3 is made up of 13 amino acids. In DNA, the CDR3 is TGCGCCAGCAGCGAACAGGGTTACAATGAGCAGTTCTTC. This codes for CASSEQGYNEQFF.

The rearrangement uses TRBV18 and TRBJ2-3; D is unclear. CDR3 length: 14 residues. CDR1 and CDR2 (germline): KGHSH, LQKENI. Trimming took off 3 bases at V and 0 bases at J, with 7 bases between the two ends. As DNA, the CDR3 is TGTGCCAGCTCACCCATCACAAGCACAGATACGCAGTATTTT. As protein: CASSPITSTDTQYF.

The chain uses TRBV11-3 and TRBJ2-1, with 12 bases that match TRBD1. Germline CDR1 and CDR2: SGHNT and YENEEA. The CDR3 is 17 residues long. V shed 2 bases, J shed 10 bases, and the junction held 12 bases outside the gene matches. The DNA for the CDR3 is TGTGCCAGCAGCTTAATGCCCGGGACAGGGGGCAGGGAGGAGCAGTTCTTC. Protein product: CASSLMPGTGGREEQFF.

The chain employs TRBV18 and TRBJ1-6; D remains unclear. Trimming stripped 3 bases from V and 7 bases from J, with 16 bases between. Germline CDR1 and CDR2: KGHSH and LQKENI. This CDR3 has 16 amino acids. The CDR3 DNA reads as TGTGCCAGCTCACCGGGTAGGCGGGTCCTAAATTCACCCCTCCACTTT. Encoded protein: CASSPGRRVLNSPLHF.

The chain links TRBV7-9 to TRBJ1-2, with TRBD1 matching over 9 bases. The trim removed 2 bases at V and 4 bases at J, leaving 5 bases unmatched. The CDR3 length is 15 residues. Germline V gene data show CDR1 as SEHNR and CDR2 as FQNEAQ (reference sequence). The CDR3 region is CASSLRTGETYGYTF. The CDR3 DNA follows: TGTGCCAGCAGCTTAAGGACAGGGGAGACCTATGGCTACACCTTC.

The chain has TRBV20-1 and TRBJ1-1; 8 nucleotides agree with TRBD1. With V trimmed by 4 bases and J by 10 bases, 5 bases remained unmatched. CDR3 length: 11 amino acids. Germline V gene data show CDR1 as DFQATT and CDR2 as SNEGSKA (reference sequence). CDR3 sequence: CSANRQGIAFF. The CDR3 DNA sequence: TGCAGTGCTAACCGACAGGGGATAGCTTTCTTT.

The table lists this clone with a count of one. The V and J genes are TRBV7-2 and TRBJ1-1; no clear D gene. Per germline, CDR1 SGHTA and CDR2 FQGNSA. The CDR3 extends over 12 amino acids. Between the trimmed V and J ends, which lost 5 bases and 9 bases, there was a span of 13 bases. CDR3 nucleotide sequence: TGTGCCAGCAGCCCCGGAGGTTTCCAAGCTTTCTTT. Its protein is CASSPGGFQAFF. Using reference TRBV7-2 and TRBJ1-1 for the parts outside the CDR3, the full variable domain is GAGVSQSPSNKVTEKGKDVELRCDPISGHTALYWYRQSLGQGLEFLIYFQGNSAPDKSGLPSDRFSAERTGGSVSTLTIQRTQQEDSAVYLCASSPGGFQAFFGQGTRLTVV.

The chain couples TRBV2 to TRBJ1-4; no clear D. Trimming shortened V by 2 bases and J by 4 bases, and 8 bases separated the two germline ends. Looked up from germline, CDR1 is SNHLY and CDR2 is FYNNEI. The CDR3 runs to 14 residues. DNA for the CDR3: TGTGCCAGCAGTGAATGGGCCCTTAATGAAAAACTGTTTTTT. Protein sequence: CASSEWALNEKLFF.

This clone came up once. At one end the junction does not follow the germline gene, possibly because of a read error. The gene calls are TRBV6-5 and TRBJ1-2; no reliable D call. The CDR3 contains 13 residues. CDR1 and CDR2 (germline): MNHEY, SVGAGI. CDR3 region: CASTYRGGYGYTF. CDR3 coding DNA: TGTGCCAGCACTTACCGTGGCGGCTATGGCTACACCTTC.

The rearrangement uses TRBV3-1 (or the pseudogene TRBV3-2) and TRBJ2-3; TRBD1 matches 8 bases. V shed 4 bases and J 1 base; nucleotides not matched to a gene: 13. The germline CDR1 and CDR2 sequences are LGHDT and YNNKEL (reference sequence). The CDR3 has 18 amino acids. The CDR3: CASSPDRAFFFGTDTQYF. The CDR3 DNA sequence: TGTGCCAGCAGCCCGGACAGGGCCTTTTTTTTCGGCACAGATACGCAGTATTTT.

The CDR3 DNA reads as TGCGCCAGCAGCATCCGGGACAGCTGGGATGAGCAGTTCTTC. It translates to CASSIRDSWDEQFF. The chain combines TRBV5-1 with TRBJ2-1; TRBD1 aligns across 7 bases. This CDR3 is 14 amino acids long. Looked up from germline, CDR1 is SGHRS and CDR2 is YFSETQ. The trim removed 4 bases at V and 8 bases at J, leaving 9 bases unmatched.

The V and J genes are TRBV19 and TRBJ1-1, with D maybe TRBD1 (6 bases). The CDR3 totals 13 residues. Between the trimmed V and J ends, which lost 9 bases and 1 base, there was a span of 12 bases. Per the germline V gene, CDR1 is LNHDA and CDR2 is SQIVND (reference sequence). In DNA, the CDR3 is TGTGCCAGCAGACAGGATTCGAACACTGAAGCTTTCTTT. Protein product: CASRQDSNTEAFF.

The chain is built from TRBV19 and TRBJ2-5, with D unclear. The length of the CDR3 is 16 residues. Germline lookup yields CDR1 LNHDA and CDR2 SQIVND (reference sequence). The germline V and J ends were trimmed by 4 bases and 3 bases, with 18 bases remaining between them. The CDR3 DNA reads TGTGCCAGTAGTAATGTTATGACAAGTACAGAAGAGACCCAGTACTTC. This encodes CASSNVMTSTEETQYF.

This rearrangement joins TRBV9 to TRBJ2-3; D ambiguous. Germline V gene lookup returns CDR1 SGDLS and CDR2 YYNGEE. There are 13 residues in the CDR3. With 0 bases removed from V and 3 bases from J, the gap between germline ends came to 5 bases. The CDR3 region has the DNA TGTGCCAGCAGCGTAGTCGGGACAGATACGCAGTATTTT. Encoded protein: CASSVVGTDTQYF.

This chain joins TRBV2 and TRBJ1-3; the match to TRBD1 covers 7 bases. The CDR3 consists of 15 residues. The germline V gene encodes CDR1 SNHLY and CDR2 FYNNEI. With 3 bases clipped from V and 9 bases from J, the junction kept 11 bases outside the gene matches. CDR3 in amino acids: CASSEGTASIVTIYF. CDR3 bases: TGTGCCAGCAGTGAGGGGACAGCGTCGATTGTCACCATATATTTT.

The rearrangement joins TRBV11-2 to TRBJ1-1; the D gene is possibly TRBD1 (6 bases). There are 12 residues in the CDR3. The germline V gene has CDR1 SGHAT and CDR2 FQNNGV. Trimming stripped 4 bases from V and 10 bases from J, with 13 bases between. The CDR3 sequence is CASSSTGIRAFF. The CDR3 coding sequence is TGTGCCAGCAGCTCGACAGGAATCAGAGCTTTCTTT. Using reference TRBV11-2 and TRBJ1-1 for the parts outside the CDR3, the full variable domain is EAGVAQSPRYKIIEKRQSVAFWCNPISGHATLYWYQQILGQGPKLLIQFQNNGVVDDSQLPKDRFSAERLKGVDSTLKIQPAKLEDSAVYLCASSSTGIRAFFGQGTRLTVV.

In DNA form, the CDR3 reads TGCGCCAGCAGCCAACCCAGGACTAGCCGCACAGATACGCAGTATTTT. It is translated as CASSQPRTSRTDTQYF. This chain links TRBV4-3 with TRBJ2-3; the match to TRBD2 covers 8 bases. Germline V gives CDR1 LGHNA, CDR2 YSLEER. V shed 2 bases, J shed 1 base, and the junction held 5 bases outside the gene matches. The CDR3 is made up of 16 amino acids.

The CDR3 reads CASSLGLAGNYEQYF. CDR3 nucleotide sequence: TGCGCCAGCAGCTTGGGACTAGCGGGGAACTACGAGCAGTACTTC. The rearrangement links TRBV5-1 to TRBJ2-7; 11 positions match TRBD2. The V segment lost 0 bases and the J segment 3 bases; nucleotides outside the gene matches: 2. CDR1 and CDR2 from the germline V gene are SGHRS and YFSETQ. The CDR3 consists of 15 residues.